The rows below give T cell receptor beta chains drawn from one sample of a study of identical twins. TCRdb reprocessed the 5' RACE reads with MiXCR, giving one entry per CDR3 protein. The sample lists about 490,000 distinct CDR3 sequences; roughly 15% were seen once. The sample also formed part of further work on yellow fever vaccine responses in identical twins.

The specimen was CD4+ T cells sorted from blood. The receptor source for this set is a woman younger than 35 in good health. Each CDR3 is given with its conserved first and last residue. D genes are given only for firm matches. Size values are once, few and many counts, or a class for expanded clones, and some rows have none.

clone_size d_call j_call v_call cdr3_nt cdr3_aa
. TRBD1 TRBJ2-7 TRBV6-5 TGTGCCAGCAGTTACTCTCAGACAGGGACCTACTCCTACGAGCAGTACTTC CASSYSQTGTYSYEQYF
. . TRBJ2-2 TRBV4-1 TGCGCCAGCAGCCAAGAATTGGTAGCCACCGGGGAGCTGTTTTTT CASSQELVATGELFF
few . TRBJ1-2 TRBV24-1 TGTGCCACCAGTGATTCGGGCAGATACTATGGCTACACCTTC CATSDSGRYYGYTF
many TRBD1 TRBJ1-1 TRBV15 TGTGCCACCAGCAGAGCGACAGGGGCAACAAACACTGAAGCTTTCTTT CATSRATGATNTEAFF
. . TRBJ2-3 TRBV20-1 TGCAGTGCTAGAGCCCCGGTAGGGCAGTATTTT CSARAPVGQYF
few . TRBJ1-2 TRBV15 TGTGCCACCAGCAGCCCCGAGGGACGGATGGTTTTTTTC CATSSPEGRMVFF
. TRBD1 TRBJ2-1 TRBV3-1 TGTGCCAGCAGCCAAGATAGGACAGGTACTTACAATGAGCAGTTCTTC CASSQDRTGTYNEQFF
few TRBD2 TRBJ2-7 TRBV7-9 TGTGCCAGCAGCAATGCGGGAGGCCTTGCAGGATCCTACGAGCAGTACTTC CASSNAGGLAGSYEQYF
. . TRBJ2-5 TRBV5-1 TGCGCCAGCAGCTCGGGACGGAGCCAAGAGACCCAGTACTTC CASSSGRSQETQYF
. TRBD2 TRBJ2-2 TRBV15 TGTGCCACCGGAAGCGGGAGCGGCACCGGGGAGCTGTTTTTT CATGSGSGTGELFF
few TRBD2 TRBJ2-5 TRBV10-3 TGTGCCATCAGTGGCACTAGCGGGGTGCAAGAGACCCAGTACTTC CAISGTSGVQETQYF
. TRBD2 TRBJ2-1 TRBV6-1 TGTGCCAGCAGGGCCGGGACTAGCGGGAGATCTGGGGGGAATGAGCAGTTCTTC CASRAGTSGRSGGNEQFF
. . TRBJ2-3 TRBV6-1 TGTGCCAGCAGCGGACTGGAAGGCACAGATACGCAGTATTTT CASSGLEGTDTQYF
. TRBD2 TRBJ2-3 TRBV24-1 TGTGCCACCAGTGATGGTGGGAGGGCCCTTAATACGCAGTATTTT CATSDGGRALNTQYF
. . TRBJ2-1 TRBV12-3/TRBV12-4 TGTGCCAGCAGTCACTCGGCAAGGAGGGAGCAGTTCTTC CASSHSARREQFF